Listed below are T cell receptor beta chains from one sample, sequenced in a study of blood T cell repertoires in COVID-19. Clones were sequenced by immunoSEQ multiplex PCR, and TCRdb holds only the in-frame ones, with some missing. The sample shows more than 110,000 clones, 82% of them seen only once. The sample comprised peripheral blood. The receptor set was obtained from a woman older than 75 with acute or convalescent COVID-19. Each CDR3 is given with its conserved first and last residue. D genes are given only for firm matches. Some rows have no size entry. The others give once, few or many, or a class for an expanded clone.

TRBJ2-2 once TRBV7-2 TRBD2 TGTGCCAGCAGCTCTTCAGCGGGGGGGCCTCGTGACACCGGGGAGCTGTTTTTT CASSSSAGGPRDTGELFF
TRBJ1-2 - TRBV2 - TGTGCCAGCAGTCACCTAGGGGGGGAGGGGTATGGCTACACCTTC CASSHLGGEGYGYTF
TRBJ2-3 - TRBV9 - TGTGCCAGCAGCGTAGGGGGAGGTAGACGGGTTCAAGATACGCAGTATTTT CASSVGGGRRVQDTQYF
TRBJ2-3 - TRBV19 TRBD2 TGTGCCAGTAGTATCGCTAGCGGGGGGCTCCCCACAGATACGCAGTATTTT CASSIASGGLPTDTQYF
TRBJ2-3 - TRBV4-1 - TGCGCCAGCAGCCGTTCCGGTCAGGGCGGTAGCACAGATACGCAGTATTTT CASSRSGQGGSTDTQYF
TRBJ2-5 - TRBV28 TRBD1 TGTGCCAGCAGGCCCGAAGACAGGGTTTTGGAGACCCAGTACTTC CASRPEDRVLETQYF
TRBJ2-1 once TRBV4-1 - TGCGCCAGCAGCCCTCAATACCCCCCCGGCTACAATGAGCAGTTCTTC CASSPQYPPGYNEQFF
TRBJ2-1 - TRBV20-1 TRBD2 TGCAGTGCTAGTACTAGCGGGAGGGCCGGGGGCAATGAGCAGTTCTTC CSASTSGRAGGNEQFF
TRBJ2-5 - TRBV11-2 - TGTGCCAGCAGCTTAGATTTTGCAGGGCGTAGGGAGACCCAGTACTTC CASSLDFAGRRETQYF
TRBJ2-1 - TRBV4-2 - TGTGCCAGCAGCCCGGCAGGGATTAATGAGCAGTTCTTC CASSPAGINEQFF
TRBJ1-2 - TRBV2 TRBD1 TGTGCCAGCAGTTTATCACAGGGGCCTGGGTATGGCTACACCTTC CASSLSQGPGYGYTF